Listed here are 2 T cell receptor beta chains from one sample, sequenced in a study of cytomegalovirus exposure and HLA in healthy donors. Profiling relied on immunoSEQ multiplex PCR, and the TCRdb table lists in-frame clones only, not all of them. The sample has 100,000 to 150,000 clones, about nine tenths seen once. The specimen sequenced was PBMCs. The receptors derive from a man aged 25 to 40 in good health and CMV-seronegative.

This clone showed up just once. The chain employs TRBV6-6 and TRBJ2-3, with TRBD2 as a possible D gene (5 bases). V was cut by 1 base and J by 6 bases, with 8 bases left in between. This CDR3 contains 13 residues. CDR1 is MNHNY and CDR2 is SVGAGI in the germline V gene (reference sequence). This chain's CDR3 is CASSYFSGDTQYF. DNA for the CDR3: TGTGCCAGCAGTTACTTTTCGGGGGATACGCAGTATTTT.

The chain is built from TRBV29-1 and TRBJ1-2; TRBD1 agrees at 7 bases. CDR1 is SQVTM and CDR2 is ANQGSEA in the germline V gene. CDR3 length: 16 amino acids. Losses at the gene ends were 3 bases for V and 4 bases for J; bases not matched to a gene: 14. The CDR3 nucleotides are TGCAGCGTTGATTGGGGACAGTCCCAGCTATTCTATGGCTACACCTTC. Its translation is CSVDWGQSQLFYGYTF. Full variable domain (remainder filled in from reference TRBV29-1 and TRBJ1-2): SAVISQKPSRDICQRGTSLTIQCQVDSQVTMMFWYRQQPGQSLTLIATANQGSEATYESGFVIDKFPISRPNLTFSTLTVSNMSPEDSSIYLCSVDWGQSQLFYGYTFGSGTRLTVV.